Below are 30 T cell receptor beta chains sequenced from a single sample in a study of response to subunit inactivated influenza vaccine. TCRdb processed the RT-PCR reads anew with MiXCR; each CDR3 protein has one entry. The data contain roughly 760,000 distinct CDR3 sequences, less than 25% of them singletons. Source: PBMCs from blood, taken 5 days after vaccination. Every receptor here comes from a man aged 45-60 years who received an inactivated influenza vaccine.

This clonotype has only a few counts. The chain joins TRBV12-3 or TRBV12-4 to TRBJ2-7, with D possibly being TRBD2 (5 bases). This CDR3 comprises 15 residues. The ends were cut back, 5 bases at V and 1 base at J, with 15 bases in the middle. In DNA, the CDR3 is TGTGCCAGCAGTCCCAGCGGCCCTATATCCTACGAGCAGTACTTC. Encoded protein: CASSPSGPISYEQYF.

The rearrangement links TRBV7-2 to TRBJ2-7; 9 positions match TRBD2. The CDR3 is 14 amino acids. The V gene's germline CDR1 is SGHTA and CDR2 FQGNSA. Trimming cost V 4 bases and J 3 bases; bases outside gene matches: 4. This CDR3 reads CASSSSGEIYEQYF. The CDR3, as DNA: TGTGCCAGCAGCTCTAGCGGGGAAATCTACGAGCAGTACTTC.

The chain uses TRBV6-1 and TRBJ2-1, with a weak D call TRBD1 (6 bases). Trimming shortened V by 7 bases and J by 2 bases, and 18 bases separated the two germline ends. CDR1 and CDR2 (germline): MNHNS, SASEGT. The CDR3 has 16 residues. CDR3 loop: CASTPTGIMTYNEQFF. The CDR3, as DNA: TGTGCCAGCACCCCGACAGGTATTATGACCTACAATGAGCAGTTCTTC.

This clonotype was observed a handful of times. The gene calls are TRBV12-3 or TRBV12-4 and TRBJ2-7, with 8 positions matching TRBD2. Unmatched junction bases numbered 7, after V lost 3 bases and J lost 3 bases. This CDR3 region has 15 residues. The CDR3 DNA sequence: TGTGCCAGCAGTTTCCAGCCTAGCGGGCACTACGAGCAGTACTTC. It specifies CASSFQPSGHYEQYF.

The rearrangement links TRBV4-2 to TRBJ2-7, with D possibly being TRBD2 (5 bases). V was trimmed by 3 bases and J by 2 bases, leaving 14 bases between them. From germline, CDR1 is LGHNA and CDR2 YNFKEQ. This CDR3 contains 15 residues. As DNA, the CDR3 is TGTGCCAGCAGCCAGGACCGGCGGGCCACCTACGAGCAGTACTTC. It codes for CASSQDRRATYEQYF.

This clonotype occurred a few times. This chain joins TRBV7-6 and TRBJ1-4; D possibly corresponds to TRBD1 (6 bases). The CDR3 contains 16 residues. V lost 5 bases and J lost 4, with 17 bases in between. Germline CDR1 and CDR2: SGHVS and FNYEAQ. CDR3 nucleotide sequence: TGTGCCAGCAGCCCCCGCGCCACCAGGGGTAATGAAAAACTGTTTTTT. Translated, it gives CASSPRATRGNEKLFF.

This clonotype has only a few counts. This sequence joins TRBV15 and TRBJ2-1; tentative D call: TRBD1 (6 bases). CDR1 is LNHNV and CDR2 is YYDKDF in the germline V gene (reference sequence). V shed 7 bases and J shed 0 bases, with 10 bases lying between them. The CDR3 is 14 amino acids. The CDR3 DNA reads TGTGCCACCACTGACAGGACCTCCTACAATGAGCAGTTCTTC. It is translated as CATTDRTSYNEQFF.

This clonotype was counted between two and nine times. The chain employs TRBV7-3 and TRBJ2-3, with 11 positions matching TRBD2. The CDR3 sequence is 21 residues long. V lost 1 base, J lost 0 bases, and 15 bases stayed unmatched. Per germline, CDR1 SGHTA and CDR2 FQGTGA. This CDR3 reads CASSLRVRVSSGGSSTDTQYF. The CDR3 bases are TGTGCCAGCAGCTTAAGGGTTAGGGTTTCTAGCGGGGGGTCTAGCACAGATACGCAGTATTTT.

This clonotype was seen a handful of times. This chain's CDR3 is CASSPDRVRSPLHF. The CDR3 DNA is TGTGCCAGCAGCCCGGACAGGGTGCGCTCACCCCTCCACTTT. The V call is TRBV5-5, the J call TRBJ1-6; 8 nucleotides line up with TRBD1. CDR1 is SGHKS and CDR2 is YYEKEE in the germline V gene (reference sequence). The V gene end was trimmed by 4 bases and the J gene end by 10 bases; junction bases not matched to a gene: 7. The CDR3 length is 14 residues.

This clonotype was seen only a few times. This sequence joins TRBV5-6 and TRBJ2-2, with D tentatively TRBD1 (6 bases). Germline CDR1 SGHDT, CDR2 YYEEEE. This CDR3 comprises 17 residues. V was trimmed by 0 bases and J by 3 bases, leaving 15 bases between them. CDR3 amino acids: CASSLGFQGIDTGELFF. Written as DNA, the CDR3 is TGTGCCAGCAGCTTGGGTTTCCAGGGGATTGACACCGGGGAGCTGTTTTTT.

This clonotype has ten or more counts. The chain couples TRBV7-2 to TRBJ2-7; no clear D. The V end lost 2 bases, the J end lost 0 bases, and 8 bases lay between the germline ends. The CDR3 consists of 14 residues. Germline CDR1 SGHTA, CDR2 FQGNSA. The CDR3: CASSLNANSYEQYF. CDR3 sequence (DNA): TGTGCCAGCAGCTTAAACGCCAACTCCTACGAGCAGTACTTC.

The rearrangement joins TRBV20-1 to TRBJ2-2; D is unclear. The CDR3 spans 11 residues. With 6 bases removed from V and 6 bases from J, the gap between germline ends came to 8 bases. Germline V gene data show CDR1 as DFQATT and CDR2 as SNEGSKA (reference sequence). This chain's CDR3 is CSAPQAGELFF. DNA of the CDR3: TGCAGTGCGCCCCAGGCCGGGGAGCTGTTTTTT.

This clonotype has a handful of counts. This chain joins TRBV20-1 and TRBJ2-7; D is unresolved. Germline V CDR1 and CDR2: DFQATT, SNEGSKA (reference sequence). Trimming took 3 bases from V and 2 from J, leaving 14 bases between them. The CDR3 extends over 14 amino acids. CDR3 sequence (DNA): TGCAGTGCTAGCCATCCAGACCAACCCTACGAGCAGTACTTC. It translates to CSASHPDQPYEQYF.

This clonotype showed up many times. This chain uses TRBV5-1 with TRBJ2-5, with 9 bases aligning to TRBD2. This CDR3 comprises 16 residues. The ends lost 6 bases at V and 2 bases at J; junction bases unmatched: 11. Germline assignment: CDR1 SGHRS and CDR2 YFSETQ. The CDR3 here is CASTFGTSGLQETQYF. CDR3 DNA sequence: TGCGCCAGCACATTTGGAACTAGCGGGCTTCAAGAGACCCAGTACTTC.

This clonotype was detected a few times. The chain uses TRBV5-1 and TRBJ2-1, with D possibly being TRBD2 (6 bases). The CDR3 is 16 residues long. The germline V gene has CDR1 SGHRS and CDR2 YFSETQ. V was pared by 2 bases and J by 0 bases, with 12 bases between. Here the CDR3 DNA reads TGCGCCAGCAGCTTAGGCGGGGTAAGCTCCTACAATGAGCAGTTCTTC. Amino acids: CASSLGGVSSYNEQFF.

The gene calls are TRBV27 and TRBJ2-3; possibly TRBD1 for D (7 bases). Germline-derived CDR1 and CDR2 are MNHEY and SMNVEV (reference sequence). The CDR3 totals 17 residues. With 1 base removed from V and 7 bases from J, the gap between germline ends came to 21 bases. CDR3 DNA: TGTGCCAGCAGTTTATTCTCCCCTGGAGGGGGCTCATATACGCAGTATTTT. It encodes CASSLFSPGGGSYTQYF.

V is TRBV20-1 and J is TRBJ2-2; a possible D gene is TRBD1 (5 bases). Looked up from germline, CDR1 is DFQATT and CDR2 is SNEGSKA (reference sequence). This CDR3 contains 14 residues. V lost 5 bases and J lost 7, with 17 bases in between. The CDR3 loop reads CSAFRQNFNGELFF. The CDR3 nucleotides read TGCAGTGCTTTTCGACAGAACTTCAACGGGGAGCTGTTTTTT.

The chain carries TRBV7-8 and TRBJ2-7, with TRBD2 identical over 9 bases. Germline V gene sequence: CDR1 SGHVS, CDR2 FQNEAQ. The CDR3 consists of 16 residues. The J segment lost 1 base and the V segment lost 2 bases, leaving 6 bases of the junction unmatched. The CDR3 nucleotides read TGTGCCAGCAGCTTAATTCCTGCGGGGGGGTCCTACGAGCAGTACTTC. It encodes CASSLIPAGGSYEQYF.

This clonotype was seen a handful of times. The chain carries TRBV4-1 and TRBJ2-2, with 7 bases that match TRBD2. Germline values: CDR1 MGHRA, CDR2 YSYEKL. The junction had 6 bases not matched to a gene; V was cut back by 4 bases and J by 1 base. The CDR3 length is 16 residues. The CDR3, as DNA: TGCGCCAGCAGCCTGGGGGACTATCAGAACACCGGGGAGCTGTTTTTT. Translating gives CASSLGDYQNTGELFF.

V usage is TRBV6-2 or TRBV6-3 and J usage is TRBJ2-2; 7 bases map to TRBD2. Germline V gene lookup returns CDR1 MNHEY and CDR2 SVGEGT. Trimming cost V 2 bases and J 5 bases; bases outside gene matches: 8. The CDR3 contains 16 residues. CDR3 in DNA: TGTGCCAGCAGTTACGAATTCGGGACTAATACCGGGGAGCTGTTTTTT. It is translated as CASSYEFGTNTGELFF.

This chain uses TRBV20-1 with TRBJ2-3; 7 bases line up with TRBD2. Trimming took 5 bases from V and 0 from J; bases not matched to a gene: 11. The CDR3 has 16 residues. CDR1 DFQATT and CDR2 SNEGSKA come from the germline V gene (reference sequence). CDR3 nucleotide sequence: TGCAGTGCTTCCCCTCCCCAGCGGGGAAGCACAGATACGCAGTATTTT. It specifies CSASPPQRGSTDTQYF.

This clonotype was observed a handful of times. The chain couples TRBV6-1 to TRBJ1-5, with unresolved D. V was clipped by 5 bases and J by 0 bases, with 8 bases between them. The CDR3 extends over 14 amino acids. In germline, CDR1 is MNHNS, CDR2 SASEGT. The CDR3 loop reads CASSPVSSNQPQHF. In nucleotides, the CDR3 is TGTGCCAGCAGTCCCGTATCTAGCAATCAGCCCCAGCATTTT.

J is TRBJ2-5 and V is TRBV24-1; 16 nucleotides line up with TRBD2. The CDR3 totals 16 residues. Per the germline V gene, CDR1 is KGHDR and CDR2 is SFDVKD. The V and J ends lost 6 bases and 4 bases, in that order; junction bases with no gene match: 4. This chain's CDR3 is CATSSGTSGRVETQYF. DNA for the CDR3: TGTGCCACCAGTTCCGGGACTAGCGGGAGGGTAGAGACCCAGTACTTC.

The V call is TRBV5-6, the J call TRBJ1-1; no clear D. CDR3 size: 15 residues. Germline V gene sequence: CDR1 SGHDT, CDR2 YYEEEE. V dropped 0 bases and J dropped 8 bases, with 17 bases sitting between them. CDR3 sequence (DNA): TGTGCCAGCAGCTTGGTTCGGTGGGATGTGGGGGAAGCTTTCTTT. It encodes CASSLVRWDVGEAFF.

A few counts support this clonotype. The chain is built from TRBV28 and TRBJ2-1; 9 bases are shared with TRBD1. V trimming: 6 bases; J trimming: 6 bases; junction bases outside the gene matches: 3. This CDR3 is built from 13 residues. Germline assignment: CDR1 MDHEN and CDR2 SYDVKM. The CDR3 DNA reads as TGTGCCAGCAGGGACAGGGGTACCAATGAGCAGTTCTTC. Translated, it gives CASRDRGTNEQFF.

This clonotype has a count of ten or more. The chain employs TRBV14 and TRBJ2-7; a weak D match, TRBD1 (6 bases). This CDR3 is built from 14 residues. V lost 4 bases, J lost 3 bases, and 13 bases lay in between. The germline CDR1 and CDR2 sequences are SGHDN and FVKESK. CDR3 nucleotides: TGTGCCAGCAGCCTGCTCGGACAGAACTACGAGCAGTACTTC. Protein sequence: CASSLLGQNYEQYF.

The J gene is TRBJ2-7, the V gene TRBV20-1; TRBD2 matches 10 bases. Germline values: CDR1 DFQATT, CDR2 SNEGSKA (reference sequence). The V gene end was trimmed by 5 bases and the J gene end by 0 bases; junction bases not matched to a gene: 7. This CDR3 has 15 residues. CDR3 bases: TGCAGTGCTCGGACTAGCGGAGATGTCTCCTACGAGCAGTACTTC. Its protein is CSARTSGDVSYEQYF.

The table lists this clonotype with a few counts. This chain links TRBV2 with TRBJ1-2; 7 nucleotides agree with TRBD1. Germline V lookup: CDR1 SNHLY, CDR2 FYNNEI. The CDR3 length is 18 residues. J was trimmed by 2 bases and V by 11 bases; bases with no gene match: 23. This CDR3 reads CAFSLYSLRDSANYGYTF. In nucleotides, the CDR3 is TGTGCCTTCAGTCTTTACTCCCTTAGGGACAGCGCCAACTATGGCTACACCTTC.

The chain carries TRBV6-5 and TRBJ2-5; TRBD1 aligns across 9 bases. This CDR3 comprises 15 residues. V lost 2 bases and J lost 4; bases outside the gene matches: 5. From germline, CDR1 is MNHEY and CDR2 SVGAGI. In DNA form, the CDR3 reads TGTGCCAGCAGTTACCCACAGGGGGCATTAGAGACCCAGTACTTC. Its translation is CASSYPQGALETQYF.

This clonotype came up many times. CDR3 in DNA: TGCAGCGTTCTTACAAACCAGGGGCGTCCCACAGATACGCAGTATTTT. It translates to CSVLTNQGRPTDTQYF. The rearrangement uses TRBV29-1 and TRBJ2-3; TRBD1 might be the D (6 bases). Germline CDR1 is SQVTM and CDR2 is ANQGSEA. V was clipped by 5 bases and J by 2 bases, with 20 bases between them. The length of the CDR3 is 16 residues.